Listed here are 16 T cell receptor beta chains from one sample, sequenced in a study of T cells in localized non-small cell lung cancer. The method was immunoSEQ multiplex PCR; TCRdb's version includes in-frame clones alone and lacks a portion of them. The table records under 100,000 clones, around 90% of them present only once. The source was peripheral blood, collected before any cancer treatment. The receptors stem from a woman aged 35-70 years with stage I squamous cell lung carcinoma.

The rearrangement links TRBV11-2 to TRBJ1-2; the D gene is possibly TRBD1 (5 bases). Germline-derived CDR1 and CDR2 are SGHAT and FQNNGV. Trimming took off 3 bases at V and 8 bases at J, with 13 bases between the two ends. The CDR3 runs to 13 residues. CDR3 amino acids: CASSFPGRNGYTF. DNA for the CDR3: TGTGCCAGCAGCTTCCCAGGGAGGAACGGCTACACCTTC. Based on the CDR3 plus reference TRBV11-2 and TRBJ1-2, the full variable domain is EAGVAQSPRYKIIEKRQSVAFWCNPISGHATLYWYQQILGQGPKLLIQFQNNGVVDDSQLPKDRFSAERLKGVDSTLKIQPAKLEDSAVYLCASSFPGRNGYTFGSGTRLTVV.

In its sample, this clone was seen once. The gene calls are TRBV4-1 and TRBJ2-7; TRBD2 aligns across 7 bases. V shed 4 bases and J 1 base; nucleotides not matched to a gene: 7. The CDR3 is made up of 15 amino acids. Germline values: CDR1 MGHRA, CDR2 YSYEKL. Here the CDR3 DNA reads TGCGCCAGCAGCCTGGGAGGTAGCGGGTCCTACGAGCAGTACTTC. It codes for CASSLGGSGSYEQYF.

This clone was detected once. The rearrangement links TRBV27 to TRBJ2-6; TRBD2 matches 8 bases. Trimming at V came to 6 bases and at J to 2 bases, leaving 3 bases not matched to a gene. The germline gives CDR1 MNHEY, CDR2 SMNVEV (reference sequence). The CDR3 spans 15 residues. As DNA, the CDR3 is TGTGCCAGCAGCCGGGAGGGGGCTGGGGCCAACGTCCTGACTTTC. Amino acid sequence: CASSREGAGANVLTF.

The V call is TRBV29-1, the J call TRBJ1-2; tentative D call: TRBD1 (5 bases). CDR3 size: 17 residues. V lost 0 bases to trimming and J lost 1 base, with 18 bases between them. Germline CDR1 reads SQVTM; CDR2 reads ANQGSEA. The CDR3 protein is CSVEDRLGQGFNYGYTF. CDR3 bases: TGCAGCGTTGAAGATCGATTGGGGCAGGGATTTAACTATGGCTACACCTTC.

Here the CDR3 reads CASSAGTLVNYGYTF. For the CDR3, the DNA is TGTGCCAGTAGTGCTGGGACTCTCGTTAACTATGGCTACACCTTC. The chain uses TRBV19 and TRBJ1-2; D may be TRBD1 (5 bases). This CDR3 region has 15 residues. Germline lookup yields CDR1 LNHDA and CDR2 SQIVND (reference sequence). V was pared by 5 bases and J by 1 base, with 14 bases between. The variable domain in full, with the rest retrieved from reference TRBV19 and TRBJ1-2, is DGGITQSPKYLFRKEGQNVTLSCEQNLNHDAMYWYRQDPGQGLRLIYYSQIVNDFQKGDIAEGYSVSREKKESFPLTVTSAQKNPTAFYLCASSAGTLVNYGYTFGSGTRLTVV.

This clone was seen once. V usage is TRBV9 and J usage is TRBJ2-1; D unclear. This CDR3 region has 16 residues. The V gene lost 4 bases and the J gene lost 2 bases, with 16 bases spanning the gap. Germline V lookup: CDR1 SGDLS, CDR2 YYNGEE. The CDR3 protein is CASSPPDGKAYNEQFF. CDR3 bases: TGTGCCAGCAGCCCTCCCGACGGTAAAGCCTACAATGAGCAGTTCTTC. Using reference TRBV9 and TRBJ2-1 for the parts outside the CDR3, the full variable domain is DSGVTQTPKHLITATGQRVTLRCSPRSGDLSVYWYQQSLDQGLQFLIQYYNGEERAKGNILERFSAQQFPDLHSELNLSSLELGDSALYFCASSPPDGKAYNEQFFGPGTRLTVL.

This rearrangement joins TRBV7-9 to TRBJ2-7, with 11 bases lining up with TRBD2. The J segment lost 7 bases and the V segment lost 5 bases, leaving 7 bases of the junction unmatched. Germline CDR1 and CDR2: SEHNR and FQNEAQ (reference sequence). This CDR3 is built from 14 residues. CDR3 in DNA: TGTGCCAGCAGCATTAGCGGGGGGGCGGTTGAGCAGTACTTC. Translation: CASSISGGAVEQYF.

This chain uses TRBV6-5 with TRBJ1-2, with D perhaps matching TRBD1 (6 bases). Germline values: CDR1 MNHEY, CDR2 SVGAGI. V shed 5 bases and J shed 7 bases, with 11 bases lying between them. This CDR3 contains 12 residues. CDR3 amino acids: CASSDWGAGYTF. The CDR3 DNA is TGTGCCAGCAGTGACTGGGGGGCTGGCTACACCTTC.

The chain recombines TRBV4-2 with TRBJ1-1, with a possible D match to TRBD1 (5 bases). The germline CDR1 and CDR2 sequences are LGHNA and YNFKEQ. The CDR3 sequence is 13 residues long. The ends were cut back, 0 bases at V and 10 bases at J, with 12 bases in the middle. The CDR3 loop reads CASSQDIGGRAFF. CDR3 DNA: TGTGCCAGCAGCCAAGATATTGGGGGACGAGCTTTCTTT.

CDR3 sequence (DNA): TGTGCCAGCAGCCTAACCGGGGGTGGCGCAGATACGCAGTATTTT. Its protein product is CASSLTGGGADTQYF. J is TRBJ2-3 and V is TRBV14, with D possibly matching TRBD2 (6 bases). Germline lookup yields CDR1 SGHDN and CDR2 FVKESK. This CDR3 comprises 15 residues. With 4 bases removed from V and 4 bases from J, the gap between germline ends came to 15 bases.

The rearrangement joins TRBV30 to TRBJ1-5, with D hard to call. Germline V CDR1 and CDR2: GTSNPN, SVGIG (reference sequence). Between the trimmed V and J ends, which lost 3 bases and 2 bases, there was a span of 8 bases. This CDR3 spans 13 amino acids. The CDR3 region has the DNA TGTGCCTGGAGCGCTAAGGGCAATCAGCCCCAGCATTTT. Its translation: CAWSAKGNQPQHF.

The genes are TRBV21-1 and TRBJ2-3; the table's D gene call, TRBD1, was not cross checked with the DNA. TRBV21-1 is listed as a pseudogene. The CDR3 sequence is 14 residues long. The CDR3 nucleotides read TGTGCCAGCACCCAGGGCCAGGGCCCAGATACGCAGTATTTT. It translates to CASTQGQGPDTQYF.

V is TRBV15 and J is TRBJ1-5; TRBD1 aligns across 7 bases. V shed 2 bases, J shed 6 bases, and the junction held 4 bases outside the gene matches. CDR1 LNHNV and CDR2 YYDKDF come from the germline V gene (reference sequence). The CDR3 has 14 residues. CDR3 sequence (DNA): TGTGCCACCAGCAGAAGGGGGGACAGTCAGCCCCAGCATTTT. Translating it yields CATSRRGDSQPQHF. Based on the CDR3 plus reference TRBV15 and TRBJ1-5, the full variable domain is DAMVIQNPRYQVTQFGKPVTLSCSQTLNHNVMYWYQQKSSQAPKLLFHYYDKDFNNEADTPDNFQSRRPNTSFCFLDIRSPGLGDTAMYLCATSRRGDSQPQHFGDGTRLSIL.

This clone was seen more than once but under ten times. The CDR3 spells CASSYSHRPQGARKPQPQHF. The DNA of the CDR3 is TGTGCCAGCAGTTACTCGCACCGGCCCCAGGGGGCGCGGAAGCCTCAGCCCCAGCATTTT. The rearrangement links TRBV6-7 to TRBJ1-5; 8 bases agree with TRBD1. TRBV6-7 is flagged as an ORF with uncertain function. CDR3 length: 20 amino acids. Losses at the gene ends were 0 bases for V and 6 bases for J; bases not matched to a gene: 19.

The chain has TRBV19 and TRBJ1-2; TRBD1 is a possible D gene (6 bases). Germline-derived CDR1 and CDR2 are LNHDA and SQIVND (reference sequence). This CDR3 has 14 amino acids. Trimming took 3 bases from V and 7 from J, leaving 15 bases between them. In DNA, the CDR3 is TGTGCCAGTAGTATTAAAGGCAGGGGAAGTGGCTACACCTTC. Translated: CASSIKGRGSGYTF.

The V gene is TRBV5-1, the J gene TRBJ2-7, with 7 bases that match TRBD2. This CDR3 is built from 17 residues. The germline V gene has CDR1 SGHRS and CDR2 YFSETQ. V was pared by 3 bases and J by 0 bases, with 12 bases of the junction left unmatched. CDR3 coding DNA: TGCGCCAGCAGCTCCACAGTTGAAGCGGGGTACTCCTACGAGCAGTACTTC. The encoded protein is CASSSTVEAGYSYEQYF.